One sample yielded the 18 T cell receptor beta chains listed below, sequenced in a study of regulatory T cells in long-lasting Graves disease. The sample's time point: newly diagnosed GD, antithyroid drugs for less than 3 months. Researchers made the TCR library from RNA that was extracted from PBMCs. Libraries of TCR beta came from iRepertoire HTBI primers plus Arm-PCR of CDR3 regions. TCRdb fed the multiplex PCR reads into MiXCR, producing one record per CDR3 protein. Of under 450,000 distinct CDR3 sequences listed, 16% are singletons. This same sample was also taken into another study, of T cells in Graves' hyperthyroidism and ophthalmopathy.

Here the sequenced sample was peripheral blood mononuclear cells (PBMCs), taken at new diagnosis, from a patient treated with antithyroid drugs. Every receptor here comes from a woman aged 18-35 years with Graves disease.

The V call is TRBV7-8, the J call TRBJ2-1, with 8 bases identical to TRBD2. Losses at the gene ends were 8 bases for V and 6 bases for J; bases not matched to a gene: 9. Germline V gene data show CDR1 as SGHVS and CDR2 as FQNEAQ. This CDR3 has 14 amino acids. This chain's CDR3 is CASDGGGALNEQFF. CDR3 in DNA: TGTGCCAGCGACGGGGGGGGGGCCCTCAATGAGCAGTTCTTC.

The chain uses TRBV6-2 or TRBV6-3 and TRBJ1-5; weak D call: TRBD1 (6 bases). Germline V gene sequence: CDR1 MNHEY, CDR2 SVGEGT. V was pared by 5 bases and J by 3 bases, with 11 bases between. This CDR3 comprises 14 residues. The CDR3 DNA reads TGTGCCAGCAGTATCAGGGGATACAATCAGCCCCAGCATTTT. It codes for CASSIRGYNQPQHF.

This rearrangement joins TRBV9 to TRBJ2-3; the match to TRBD2 covers 10 bases. J lost 3 bases, V lost 0 bases, and 10 bases had no gene match. The CDR3 has 18 residues. Germline-derived CDR1 and CDR2 are SGDLS and YYNGEE. The CDR3 reads CASSVATGAGGPTDTQYF. CDR3 bases: TGTGCCAGCAGCGTAGCTACGGGAGCGGGGGGGCCGACAGATACGCAGTATTTT.

This clonotype was counted at least ten times. V is TRBV12-3 or TRBV12-4 and J is TRBJ2-7; the match to TRBD2 covers 9 bases. The trim removed 2 bases at V and 3 bases at J, leaving 2 bases unmatched. The CDR3 is made up of 14 amino acids. The DNA of the CDR3 is TGTGCCAGCAGTTTATTTAGCGGGAGCTACGAGCAGTACTTC. It specifies CASSLFSGSYEQYF.

This clonotype showed up many times. The V call is TRBV30, the J call TRBJ1-6; the match to TRBD1 covers 9 bases. The CDR3 runs 12 residues. With 7 bases clipped from V and 9 bases from J, the junction kept 4 bases outside the gene matches. Germline assignment: CDR1 GTSNPN and CDR2 SVGIG (reference sequence). CDR3 coding DNA: TGTGCCTCTGACAGGGGGTCTTCACCCCTCCACTTT. Translated: CASDRGSSPLHF.

In this sample, this clonotype turned up many times. The chain carries TRBV28 and TRBJ1-5; D is possibly TRBD1 (6 bases). The CDR3 has 15 amino acids. Deletions cut 6 bases from V and 5 bases from J, with 17 bases between. Germline lookup yields CDR1 MDHEN and CDR2 SYDVKM. CDR3 DNA: TGTGCCAGCAGCCCCGCTCAGGGGAACCATCAGCCCCAGCATTTT. This sequence encodes CASSPAQGNHQPQHF. The full variable domain, with the rest looked up from reference TRBV28 and TRBJ1-5, is DVKVTQSSRYLVKRTGEKVFLECVQDMDHENMFWYRQDPGLGLRLIYFSYDVKMKEKGDIPEGYSVSREKKERFSLILESASTNQTSMYLCASSPAQGNHQPQHFGDGTRLSIL.

This clonotype was observed many times. CDR3 nucleotide sequence: TGCGCCAGCAGCCCCGGGACAGAACTATACGAGCAGTACTTC. This gives the protein CASSPGTELYEQYF. The chain uses TRBV5-1 and TRBJ2-7; 7 bases match TRBD1. With 4 bases clipped from V and 4 bases from J, the junction kept 8 bases outside the gene matches. The V gene's germline CDR1 is SGHRS and CDR2 YFSETQ. CDR3 size: 14 residues.

Regarding this clonotype: Just one base apart from a much larger clone, this may be a read error. The CDR3, as DNA: TGTGTCAGCAGCTTAGCGCACGTGAACACTGAAGCTTTCTTT. This translates into CVSSLAHVNTEAFF. The rearrangement uses TRBV7-9 and TRBJ1-1, with D hard to call. The germline CDR1 and CDR2 sequences are SEHNR and FQNEAQ (reference sequence). The CDR3 totals 14 residues.

The chain links TRBV7-9 to TRBJ1-1; 9 positions match TRBD1. CDR3 length: 14 amino acids. The J segment lost 8 bases and the V segment lost 0 bases, leaving 4 bases of the junction unmatched. Per the germline V gene, CDR1 is SEHNR and CDR2 is FQNEAQ (reference sequence). The CDR3 loop is CASSLATGGEEAFF. The CDR3 DNA reads as TGTGCCAGCAGCTTAGCGACAGGGGGAGAAGAAGCTTTCTTT.

This clonotype was recorded many times. The genes are TRBV9 and TRBJ2-1; 7 bases match TRBD2. V lost 3 bases, J lost 7 bases, and 4 bases stayed unmatched. From germline, CDR1 is SGDLS and CDR2 YYNGEE. The CDR3 has 13 residues. CDR3 coding DNA: TGTGCCAGCAGCGCGAATAGCGGGAATGAGCAGTTCTTC. It translates to CASSANSGNEQFF.

With respect to this clonotype: A much larger clone sits a single nucleotide away, making a read error possible. CDR3 DNA sequence: TGTGCCAGCAGTGCCCTGGACGCTAGCACTGAAGCTTTCTTT. This sequence encodes CASSALDASTEAFF. This sequence joins TRBV6-1 and TRBJ1-1; D is undetermined. The CDR3 totals 14 residues. The V end lost 4 bases, the J end lost 4 bases, and 13 bases lay between the germline ends. Per germline, CDR1 MNHNS and CDR2 SASEGT.

V is TRBV3-1 and J is TRBJ2-3, with D tentatively TRBD1 (6 bases). CDR3 length: 15 amino acids. Per germline, CDR1 LGHDT and CDR2 YNNKEL (reference sequence). Trimming stripped 2 bases from V and 9 bases from J, with 18 bases between. The CDR3 DNA is TGTGCCAGCAGCCAAACGAGGGCAGGGGAGAACACGCAGTATTTT. The encoded protein is CASSQTRAGENTQYF.

This clonotype was detected many times. V and J are TRBV3-1 and TRBJ2-5; D is ambiguous. Germline V gene sequence: CDR1 LGHDT, CDR2 YNNKEL (reference sequence). This CDR3 region has 14 residues. V was clipped by 2 bases and J by 2 bases, with 9 bases between them. Here the CDR3 reads CASSQSGMQETQYF. The CDR3 DNA sequence: TGTGCCAGCAGCCAATCGGGTATGCAAGAGACCCAGTACTTC.

On this clonotype: With a much larger clone just one base away, this may be a read error. This chain links TRBV3-1 with TRBJ2-7; 12 nucleotides match TRBD2. V lost 0 bases, J lost 7 bases, and 13 bases stayed unmatched. Germline V gene sequence: CDR1 LGHDT, CDR2 YNNKEL (reference sequence). The CDR3 is 18 amino acids. The CDR3 DNA follows: TGTGCCAGCAGCCAAGAGCTCCGGGGACTAGCGGGTACAAGGGAGCAGTACTTC. This sequence encodes CASSQELRGLAGTREQYF.

In its sample, this clonotype was seen many times. The chain links TRBV10-3 to TRBJ2-3, with 7 bases fitting TRBD1. V lost 7 bases to trimming and J lost 5 bases; unmatched junction nucleotides: 15. CDR3 size: 16 residues. The germline CDR1 and CDR2 sequences are ENHRY and SYGVKD. As DNA, the CDR3 is TGTGCCATCATGGGGATCGGGACAGCCGGCCGAGATACGCAGTATTTT. It encodes CAIMGIGTAGRDTQYF.

This clonotype was counted ten times or more. The germline gene is not matched at one end of the junction; a read error may be the cause. The V and J genes are TRBV3-1 and TRBJ2-3, with D perhaps assigned TRBD1 or TRBD2 (5 bases each). This CDR3 has 14 amino acids. Per germline, CDR1 LGHDT and CDR2 YNNKEL (reference sequence). This CDR3 is CAGSQAARADTQYF. Written as DNA, the CDR3 is TGTGCCGGCAGCCAAGCGGCCAGGGCCGATACGCAGTATTTT.

This clonotype was detected many times. The chain uses TRBV18 and TRBJ2-5, with no clear D. This CDR3 comprises 13 residues. CDR1 is KGHSH, CDR2 LQKENI, per germline. With 7 bases removed from V and 2 bases from J, the gap between germline ends came to 11 bases. As DNA, the CDR3 is TGTGCCAGCTTAGGCCCGGATCAAGAGACCCAGTACTTC. This translates into CASLGPDQETQYF.

This clonotype was counted at least ten times. J is TRBJ1-2 and V is TRBV18; the D is unclear. With 2 bases removed from V and 8 bases from J, the gap between germline ends came to 12 bases. Per the germline V gene, CDR1 is KGHSH and CDR2 is LQKENI. This CDR3 contains 13 residues. CDR3 nucleotides: TGTGCCAGCTCACCAGGTGTGGCAGCCGGCTACACCTTC. It is translated as CASSPGVAAGYTF.